Listed here are 5 T cell receptor beta chains from one sample, sequenced in a study of blood T cell repertoires in COVID-19. Sequenced by immunoSEQ multiplex PCR; TCRdb stores in-frame clones only, minus some. Here the sample spans about 70,000 clones, approximately 80% being singletons. What was sequenced was peripheral blood. The receptors here all came from a young man with COVID-19, enrolled during active disease.

This chain uses TRBV30 with TRBJ1-1, with 7 bases lining up with TRBD1. Per germline, CDR1 GTSNPN and CDR2 SVGIG (reference sequence). The V and J ends lost 0 bases and 6 bases, in that order; junction bases with no gene match: 10. This CDR3 is 15 amino acids long. This chain's CDR3 is CAWSVPGQWGAEAFF. The CDR3 coding sequence is TGTGCCTGGAGTGTCCCGGGACAGTGGGGCGCTGAAGCTTTCTTT.

The gene calls are TRBV13 and TRBJ1-5, with D possibly being TRBD1 (6 bases). The CDR3 is 17 amino acids. Germline loops: CDR1 PRHDT, CDR2 FYEKMQ (reference sequence). V was trimmed by 2 bases and J by 2 bases, leaving 16 bases between them. CDR3: CASSLPEGGFGNQPQHF. Here the CDR3 DNA reads TGTGCCAGCAGCTTACCGGAGGGGGGGTTTGGCAATCAGCCCCAGCATTTT.

This clone is a singleton in its sample. The chain combines TRBV7-2 with TRBJ2-5, with 9 positions matching TRBD2. The junction had 11 bases not matched to a gene; V was cut back by 5 bases and J by 4 bases. The CDR3 extends over 16 amino acids. CDR1 SGHTA and CDR2 FQGNSA come from the germline V gene. CDR3 sequence reads: CASSPRIGGRGETQYF. The DNA for the CDR3 is TGTGCCAGCAGCCCGCGGATTGGCGGGAGGGGAGAGACCCAGTACTTC. The variable domain in full, with the rest retrieved from reference TRBV7-2 and TRBJ2-5, is GAGVSQSPSNKVTEKGKDVELRCDPISGHTALYWYRQSLGQGLEFLIYFQGNSAPDKSGLPSDRFSAERTGGSVSTLTIQRTQQEDSAVYLCASSPRIGGRGETQYFGPGTRLLVL.

The rearrangement uses TRBV24-1 and TRBJ2-5; TRBD1 aligns across 9 bases. Per the germline V gene, CDR1 is KGHDR and CDR2 is SFDVKD. There are 15 residues in the CDR3. V was clipped by 4 bases and J by 4 bases; unmatched bases: 6. CDR3 region: CATSDSRQGGETQYF. CDR3 bases: TGTGCCACCAGTGACTCCCGACAGGGGGGAGAGACCCAGTACTTC.

The rearrangement joins TRBV9 to TRBJ1-4; the D gene is possibly TRBD1 (6 bases). The CDR3 sequence is 16 residues long. In germline, CDR1 is SGDLS, CDR2 YYNGEE. The ends were cut back, 4 bases at V and 7 bases at J, with 20 bases in the middle. The CDR3: CASSLTFRGAFEKLFF. DNA for the CDR3: TGTGCCAGCAGCCTGACTTTTCGGGGGGCTTTTGAAAAACTGTTTTTT.